These T cell receptor beta chains were read from a single sample in a study of blood T cell repertoires in COVID-19. TCRdb's table, derived via immunoSEQ multiplex PCR, lists solely in-frame clones and lacks some. The sample contains approximately 89,000 clones, 75% to 85% of which appear only once. Material: peripheral blood. The origin of the receptors is a woman aged 80 or over with acute or convalescent COVID-19. The CDR3 runs from the conserved cysteine through the conserved F or W. A D gene is named only where the DNA matches it firmly. Clone size appears in some rows only: once, few, many, or a class for an expanded clone.

size: NA
length: 15
V: TRBV18
J: TRBJ2-5
D: TRBD2
CDR3: CASSPASGGQETQYF
DNA: TGTGCCAGCTCACCGGCTAGCGGGGGACAAGAGACCCAGTACTTC

size: NA
length: 15
V: TRBV29-1
J: TRBJ2-1
D: TRBD1
CDR3: CSVAQGASSYNEQFF
DNA: TGCAGCGTAGCACAGGGGGCAAGCTCCTACAATGAGCAGTTCTTC

size: NA
length: 14
V: TRBV5-1
J: TRBJ1-1
D: NA
CDR3: CASSLTDGDTEAFF
DNA: TGCGCCAGCAGCTTGACGGACGGGGACACTGAAGCTTTCTTT

size: NA
length: 11
V: TRBV20-1
J: TRBJ2-7
D: TRBD2
CDR3: CSAPSGGEQYF
DNA: TGCAGTGCTCCTAGCGGGGGGGAGCAGTACTTC

size: NA
length: 14
V: TRBV13
J: TRBJ1-1
D: TRBD1
CDR3: CASSSDRGLTEAFF
DNA: TGTGCCAGCAGCTCGGACAGGGGGCTTACTGAAGCTTTCTTT

size: NA
length: 13
V: TRBV5-6
J: TRBJ2-3
D: NA
CDR3: CASSLLRADTQYF
DNA: TGTGCCAGCAGCCTCCTCAGAGCGGATACGCAGTATTTT

size: NA
length: 15
V: TRBV19
J: TRBJ2-7
D: NA
CDR3: CASSAQGDGSYEQYF
DNA: TGTGCCAGTAGCGCCCAGGGTGACGGGTCCTACGAGCAGTACTTC

size: few
length: 12
V: TRBV25-1
J: TRBJ1-1
D: NA
CDR3: CASRGQNTEAFF
DNA: TGTGCCAGCAGGGGACAGAACACTGAAGCTTTCTTT

size: NA
length: 13
V: TRBV7-9
J: TRBJ1-6
D: NA
CDR3: CASKHQAHSPLHF
DNA: TGTGCCAGCAAGCACCAAGCGCATTCACCCCTCCACTTT

size: few
length: 18
V: TRBV12-5
J: TRBJ2-2
D: NA
CDR3: CASGLDALSLFRTGELFF
DNA: TGTGCTAGTGGTTTGGACGCCCTAAGCCTTTTCCGTACCGGGGAGCTGTTTTTT

size: NA
length: 12
V: TRBV15
J: TRBJ1-2
D: NA
CDR3: CATSREAYGYTF
DNA: TGTGCCACCAGCAGAGAGGCCTATGGCTACACCTTC

size: NA
length: 15
V: TRBV4-1
J: TRBJ1-5
D: NA
CDR3: CASSQQGLSNQPQHF
DNA: TGCGCCAGCAGCCAACAGGGGTTAAGCAATCAGCCCCAGCATTTT

size: NA
length: 15
V: TRBV6-4
J: TRBJ2-1
D: TRBD2
CDR3: CASTLLAGHYNEQFF
DNA: TGTGCCAGCACCCTACTAGCGGGCCACTACAATGAGCAGTTCTTC

size: NA
length: 14
V: TRBV5-8
J: TRBJ2-2
D: NA
CDR3: CASSLGQHTGELFF
DNA: TGTGCCAGCAGCTTGGGACAGCACACCGGGGAGCTGTTTTTT

size: NA
length: 14
V: TRBV2
J: TRBJ2-4
D: NA
CDR3: CASIWDTAKNIQYF
DNA: TGTGCCAGCATTTGGGACACCGCCAAAAACATTCAGTACTTC

size: NA
length: 14
V: TRBV7-6
J: TRBJ2-3
D: NA
CDR3: CASSSRARADTQYF
DNA: TGTGCCAGCAGCTCCCGGGCGCGGGCAGATACGCAGTATTTT

size: NA
length: 15
V: TRBV7-3
J: TRBJ2-7
D: TRBD2
CDR3: CASSLIGGDSYEQYF
DNA: TGTGCCAGCAGCTTAATTGGGGGGGACTCCTACGAGCAGTACTTC

size: NA
length: 11
V: TRBV6-6
J: TRBJ1-4
D: NA
CDR3: CASSSYEKLFF
DNA: TGTGCCAGCAGCTCCTATGAAAAACTGTTTTTT

size: many
length: 14
V: TRBV2
J: TRBJ1-5
D: TRBD1
CDR3: CASRQGLSNQPQHF
DNA: TGTGCCAGCCGACAGGGGTTAAGCAATCAGCCCCAGCATTTT

size: NA
length: 13
V: TRBV2
J: TRBJ2-7
D: TRBD2
CDR3: CASRAGLPYEQYF
DNA: TGTGCCAGCAGGGCGGGACTACCCTACGAGCAGTACTTC

size: few
length: 16
V: TRBV5-5
J: TRBJ2-3
D: TRBD2
CDR3: CASSLFPGGVGDTQYF
DNA: TGTGCCAGCAGCTTATTTCCGGGAGGAGTTGGGGATACGCAGTATTTT

size: NA
length: 14
V: TRBV20-1
J: TRBJ2-7
D: TRBD2
CDR3: CSAGVAGDLYEQYF
DNA: TGCAGTGCTGGTGTAGCGGGAGACTTATACGAGCAGTACTTC

size: NA
length: 17
V: TRBV7-6
J: TRBJ1-1
D: NA
CDR3: CASSPGVGRGRGTEAFF
DNA: TGTGCCAGCAGCCCCGGGGTTGGCAGGGGACGTGGCACTGAAGCTTTCTTT

size: NA
length: 13
V: TRBV7-6
J: TRBJ1-1
D: NA
CDR3: CASSVDKGTEAFF
DNA: TGTGCCAGCAGCGTGGACAAGGGCACTGAAGCTTTCTTT

size: NA
length: 18
V: TRBV27
J: TRBJ2-6
D: NA
CDR3: CASKRTANKNSGANVLTF
DNA: TGTGCCAGCAAACGGACAGCCAATAAAAACTCTGGGGCCAACGTCCTGACTTTC

size: NA
length: 17
V: TRBV5-1
J: TRBJ2-3
D: TRBD2
CDR3: CASSSSLAGGQTDTQYF
DNA: TGCGCCAGCAGCTCCTCACTAGCGGGGGGGCAAACAGATACGCAGTATTTT

size: NA
length: 20
V: TRBV7-3
J: TRBJ2-5
D: TRBD2
CDR3: CASSRPGQTSGGYLPETQYF
DNA: TGTGCCAGCAGCCGGCCGGGACAGACTAGCGGGGGGTACCTTCCCGAGACCCAGTACTTC

size: NA
length: 13
V: TRBV19
J: TRBJ2-7
D: NA
CDR3: CASSMRSSDEQYF
DNA: TGTGCCAGTAGTATGAGGTCATCCGACGAGCAGTACTTC

size: few
length: 13
V: TRBV19
J: TRBJ2-5
D: TRBD2
CDR3: CATRGGNQETQYF
DNA: TGTGCCACCCGGGGGGGAAACCAAGAGACCCAGTACTTC

size: NA
length: 13
V: TRBV11-2
J: TRBJ2-3
D: NA
CDR3: CASSSGHGNTQYF
DNA: TGTGCCAGCAGCTCCGGGCACGGGAATACGCAGTATTTT

size: NA
length: 15
V: TRBV13
J: TRBJ2-1
D: TRBD2
CDR3: CASSRTSGGRYEQFF
DNA: TGTGCCAGCAGCCGGACTAGCGGGGGCCGTTATGAGCAGTTCTTC

size: many
length: 10
V: TRBV29-1
J: TRBJ2-1
D: NA
CDR3: CSSRGNEQFF
DNA: TGCAGCTCCCGAGGAAATGAGCAGTTCTTC

size: NA
length: 15
V: TRBV6-1
J: TRBJ1-2
D: NA
CDR3: CASSEPGFANYGYTF
DNA: TGTGCCAGCAGTGAGCCAGGGTTCGCTAACTATGGCTACACCTTC

size: NA
length: 15
V: TRBV5-1
J: TRBJ2-1
D: NA
CDR3: CASSLAHPVYNEQFF
DNA: TGCGCCAGCAGCTTGGCGCACCCGGTCTACAATGAGCAGTTCTTC

size: once
length: 15
V: TRBV27
J: TRBJ2-1
D: TRBD2
CDR3: CASSLLAGVNNEQFF
DNA: TGTGCCAGCAGTTTACTAGCGGGAGTCAACAATGAGCAGTTCTTC

size: NA
length: 12
V: TRBV6-1
J: TRBJ1-6
D: NA
CDR3: CASSDLRWGLGF
DNA: TGTGCCAGCAGTGACCTTAGGTGGGGGCTAGGCTTT

size: NA
length: 15
V: TRBV30
J: TRBJ2-7
D: NA
CDR3: CAWSVQSGVLYEQYF
DNA: TGTGCCTGGAGTGTACAATCCGGGGTGCTCTACGAGCAGTACTTC

size: NA
length: 20
V: TRBV12-5
J: TRBJ2-1
D: TRBD2
CDR3: CASGSSGLAGPRRSYNEQFF
DNA: TGTGCTAGTGGTTCCTCGGGGCTAGCGGGACCTCGAAGGTCCTACAATGAGCAGTTCTTC

size: NA
length: 12
V: TRBV6-5
J: TRBJ1-2
D: NA
CDR3: CASEAGNYGYTF
DNA: TGTGCCAGTGAAGCGGGGAACTATGGCTACACCTTC

size: NA
length: 15
V: TRBV10-3
J: TRBJ2-7
D: NA
CDR3: CAISDSDKSSYEQYF
DNA: TGTGCCATCAGTGATTCGGACAAGAGCTCCTACGAGCAGTACTTC

size: NA
length: 14
V: TRBV27
J: TRBJ1-5
D: NA
CDR3: CASSLAGAGQPQHF
DNA: TGTGCCAGCAGTTTAGCAGGGGCCGGCCAGCCCCAGCATTTT

size: NA
length: 14
V: TRBV5-1
J: TRBJ2-3
D: NA
CDR3: CASSSRGRVDTQYF
DNA: TGCGCCAGCAGCTCCCGCGGGCGGGTAGATACGCAGTATTTT

size: NA
length: 16
V: TRBV11-2
J: TRBJ1-1
D: NA
CDR3: CASSPSVGRRDTEAFF
DNA: TGTGCCAGCAGCCCCTCGGTGGGGAGGAGGGACACTGAAGCTTTCTTT

size: few
length: 16
V: TRBV5-1
J: TRBJ1-6
D: NA
CDR3: CASSLGRGAGLSPLHF
DNA: TGCGCCAGCAGCTTGGGCCGGGGGGCAGGGCTTTCACCCCTCCACTTT

size: NA
length: 15
V: TRBV11-2
J: TRBJ2-7
D: NA
CDR3: CASSLPGIKSYEQYF
DNA: TGTGCCAGCAGCCTACCAGGGATCAAATCCTACGAGCAGTACTTC

size: NA
length: 14
V: TRBV6-6
J: TRBJ2-2
D: TRBD1
CDR3: CASTNRGQAGELFF
DNA: TGTGCCAGCACCAACAGGGGGCAGGCCGGGGAGCTGTTTTTT

size: NA
length: 15
V: TRBV19
J: TRBJ1-1
D: TRBD1
CDR3: CASSPDRGRDTEAFF
DNA: TGTGCCAGTAGCCCCGACAGGGGGCGGGACACTGAAGCTTTCTTT

size: few
length: 14
V: TRBV5-6
J: TRBJ2-7
D: TRBD2
CDR3: CASSRLAGGPEQYF
DNA: TGTGCCAGCAGTAGACTAGCGGGAGGCCCCGAGCAGTACTTC

size: NA
length: 14
V: TRBV27
J: TRBJ2-1
D: TRBD2
CDR3: CASSLNTRAGGQFF
DNA: TGTGCCAGCAGTTTAAATACCAGGGCGGGAGGGCAGTTCTTC

size: NA
length: 16
V: TRBV6-6
J: TRBJ2-1
D: NA
CDR3: CASSPLRETGFDEQFF
DNA: TGTGCCAGCAGTCCCTTAAGGGAAACAGGTTTCGATGAGCAGTTCTTC

size: NA
length: 13
V: TRBV5-6
J: TRBJ2-1
D: NA
CDR3: CASSLVQDNEQFF
DNA: TGTGCCAGCAGCTTGGTACAGGACAATGAGCAGTTCTTC

size: NA
length: 15
V: TRBV19
J: TRBJ2-7
D: TRBD1
CDR3: CASSMSLGQDYEQYF
DNA: TGTGCCAGTAGTATGTCTCTCGGACAGGACTACGAGCAGTACTTC

size: NA
length: 14
V: TRBV24-1
J: TRBJ2-2
D: NA
CDR3: CATSDYTNTGELFF
DNA: TGTGCCACCAGTGATTATACGAACACCGGGGAGCTGTTTTTT

size: NA
length: 15
V: TRBV7-2
J: TRBJ1-1
D: NA
CDR3: CASSLQGTFRTEAFF
DNA: TGTGCCAGCAGCCTTCAGGGGACCTTTAGGACTGAAGCTTTCTTT

size: once
length: 15
V: TRBV9
J: TRBJ2-1
D: NA
CDR3: CASSAGQSSYNEQFF
DNA: TGTGCCAGCAGCGCTGGGCAGAGCTCCTACAATGAGCAGTTCTTC